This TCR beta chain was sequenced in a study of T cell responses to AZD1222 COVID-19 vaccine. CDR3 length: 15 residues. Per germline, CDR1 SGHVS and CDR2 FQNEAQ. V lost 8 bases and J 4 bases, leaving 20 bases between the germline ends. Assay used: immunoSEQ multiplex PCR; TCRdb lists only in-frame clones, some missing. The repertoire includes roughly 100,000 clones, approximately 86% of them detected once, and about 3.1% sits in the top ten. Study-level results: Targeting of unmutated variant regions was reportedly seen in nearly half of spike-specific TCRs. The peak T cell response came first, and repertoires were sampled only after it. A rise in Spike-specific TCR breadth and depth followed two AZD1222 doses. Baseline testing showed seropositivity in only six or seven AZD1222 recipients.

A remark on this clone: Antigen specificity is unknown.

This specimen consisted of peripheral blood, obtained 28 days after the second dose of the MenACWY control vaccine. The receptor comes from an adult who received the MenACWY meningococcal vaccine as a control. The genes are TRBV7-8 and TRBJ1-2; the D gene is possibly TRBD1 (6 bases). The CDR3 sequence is CASCRTVPAIYGYTF. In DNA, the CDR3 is TGTGCCAGCTGTCGGACAGTACCGGCAATCTATGGCTACACCTTC.